The 2 T cell receptor beta chains reported below all come from one sample, sequenced in a study of T cells in Graves' hyperthyroidism and ophthalmopathy. RNA transcripts served as the template for amplifying TCR beta CDR3 regions. RT-PCR in the first round (using the HTBI primer set) targeted the TCR CDR3. TCRdb called the multiplex PCR reads again in MiXCR, with one record for every CDR3 protein. The table has approximately 520,000 distinct CDR3 sequences, roughly 20% seen once. Sequenced material: blood. The receptors come from a man aged 18 to 35 with Graves' hyperthyroidism.

This clonotype was recorded at least ten times. At one of its ends the junction is not consistent with the germline gene, which may arise from a read error. This rearrangement joins TRBV6-5 to TRBJ1-1; D not certain. This CDR3 contains 15 residues. CDR1 is MNHEY, CDR2 SVGAGI, per germline. The CDR3, as DNA: TGTGCCAGCAGTTCATACCTGGAACGGCTAGCTGAAGCCTTCTTT. Translation: CASSSYLERLAEAFF.

Ten or more counts support this clonotype. CDR3 coding DNA: TGCGCCAGCAGCCAAGATCATTCAGGTTGGACTGAAGCTTTCTTT. This sequence encodes CASSQDHSGWTEAFF. This rearrangement joins TRBV4-1 to TRBJ1-1, with no clear D. The length of the CDR3 is 15 residues. Trimming removed 0 bases at V and 5 bases at J, with 13 bases between. The germline V gene has CDR1 MGHRA and CDR2 YSYEKL.